Following are 7 T cell receptor beta chains from one sample sequenced in a study of CD8+ T cells in alopecia areata. Reverse transcribed after extraction, RNA yielded cDNA as the sequencing template. Repertoires were generated with immunoSEQ multiplex PCR, while TCRdb's copy carries only in-frame clones and drops some. The sample includes some 150,000 clones, 62% of them seen just once. Input material: CD8+ T cells sorted from blood. The receptors originated from a human donor in good health.

The chain uses TRBV4-2 and TRBJ2-3, with 12 bases aligning to TRBD2. The CDR3 is 17 residues long. CDR1 LGHNA and CDR2 YNFKEQ come from the germline V gene. The V segment lost 1 base and the J segment 6 bases; nucleotides outside the gene matches: 8. CDR3 region: CASSQGTSGRSDDTQYF. CDR3 coding DNA: TGTGCCAGCAGCCAAGGAACTAGCGGGAGGTCGGACGATACGCAGTATTTT.

This clone was seen just once. This chain joins TRBV9 and TRBJ1-2; a possible D gene is TRBD1 (6 bases). CDR3 length: 14 residues. Trimming pared 0 bases from V and 4 bases from J, leaving 10 bases between. CDR1 SGDLS and CDR2 YYNGEE come from the germline V gene. In DNA form, the CDR3 reads TGTGCCAGCAGCGTAGGGGACACGACCTATGGCTACACCTTC. This sequence encodes CASSVGDTTYGYTF.

This sequence joins TRBV5-6 and TRBJ2-1, with D possibly TRBD2 on 6 matching bases. This CDR3 contains 12 residues. Germline assignment: CDR1 SGHDT and CDR2 YYEEEE. V was trimmed by 4 bases and J by 10 bases, leaving 12 bases between them. The CDR3 spells CASSLRLVEQFF. The CDR3, as DNA: TGTGCCAGCAGCCTGCGACTAGTGGAGCAGTTCTTC.

The table lists this clone with a few counts. This chain connects TRBV29-1 to TRBJ1-2; 9 bases are a match to TRBD1. This CDR3 has 13 residues. V lost 8 bases to trimming and J lost 2 bases; unmatched junction nucleotides: 6. Germline loops: CDR1 SQVTM, CDR2 ANQGSEA. The CDR3 DNA reads as TGCAGCACCTGGACAGGGGACAACTATGGCTACACCTTC. Protein product: CSTWTGDNYGYTF.

The chain is built from TRBV29-1 and TRBJ2-1; 9 bases align to TRBD2. J lost 0 bases, V lost 0 bases, and 6 bases had no gene match. Germline loops: CDR1 SQVTM, CDR2 ANQGSEA. The CDR3 has 17 amino acids. In DNA form, the CDR3 reads TGCAGCGTTGAAGATCCGGCTAGCGGGGACTCCTACAATGAGCAGTTCTTC. Its translation: CSVEDPASGDSYNEQFF.

This chain connects TRBV10-2 to TRBJ2-7; 11 bases line up with TRBD1. CDR3 length: 13 amino acids. The ends lost 7 bases at V and 6 bases at J; junction bases unmatched: 5. Germline values: CDR1 WSHSY, CDR2 SAAADI. The CDR3 nucleotides are TGCGCCAGCAAAGGACAGGGGGCTTTCGAGCAGTACTTC. It encodes CASKGQGAFEQYF.

V gene TRBV25-1 combines with J gene TRBJ2-3; TRBD2 matches at 10 bases. This CDR3 has 14 residues. The V and J ends lost 6 bases and 6 bases, in that order; junction bases with no gene match: 6. Germline-derived CDR1 and CDR2 are MGHDK and SYGVNS. The DNA for the CDR3 is TGTGCCAGCAGGCAAGCGGGAGGGTCCGATACGCAGTATTTT. Its translation is CASRQAGGSDTQYF.